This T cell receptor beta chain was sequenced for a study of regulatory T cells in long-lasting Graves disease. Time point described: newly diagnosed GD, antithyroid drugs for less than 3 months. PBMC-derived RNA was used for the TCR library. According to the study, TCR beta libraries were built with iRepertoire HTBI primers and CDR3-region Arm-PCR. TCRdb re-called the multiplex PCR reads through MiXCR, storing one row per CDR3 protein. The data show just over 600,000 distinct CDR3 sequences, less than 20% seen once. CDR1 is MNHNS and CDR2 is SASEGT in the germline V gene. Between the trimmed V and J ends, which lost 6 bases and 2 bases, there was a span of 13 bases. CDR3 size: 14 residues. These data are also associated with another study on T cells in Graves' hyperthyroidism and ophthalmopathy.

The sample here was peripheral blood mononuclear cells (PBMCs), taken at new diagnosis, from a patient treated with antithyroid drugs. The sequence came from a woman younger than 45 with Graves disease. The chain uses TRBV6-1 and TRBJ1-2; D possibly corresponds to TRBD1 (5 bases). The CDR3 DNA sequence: TGTGCCAGCAGGCCGACAGTTACCAACTATGGCTACACCTTC. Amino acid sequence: CASRPTVTNYGYTF.